This is a list of T cell receptor beta chains from one sample in a study of shared clonotypes between healthy human individuals. The protocol was immunoSEQ multiplex PCR, while the TCRdb copy is restricted to in-frame clones and leaves out a portion. The sample lists 75,000 to 100,000 clones; about 45% were seen once. Sequenced material: PBMCs. These receptor sequences come from a woman aged 40 to 55 in good health. Some clones in this sample may be carry-over from other donors' samples. CDR3s include the opening cysteine and the closing phenylalanine or tryptophan. The D gene is left open where the match is weak. Where a row states a size, it is once, few, many or the class of an expanded clone; other rows omit it.

V gene,clone size,J gene,D gene,CDR3 DNA,CDR3 protein
TRBV28,NA,TRBJ1-5,NA,TGTGCCAGCAGTTTAACGTTTGCCAGGGGTGGCAATCAGCCCCAGCATTTT,CASSLTFARGGNQPQHF
TRBV30,many,TRBJ2-3,NA,TGTGCCTGGAGCACAAGCACAGATACGCAGTATTTT,CAWSTSTDTQYF
TRBV29-1,few,TRBJ2-7,TRBD2,TGCAGCGTTCTGACCGGGACTAGCTCCTACGAGCAGTACTTC,CSVLTGTSSYEQYF
TRBV7-2,NA,TRBJ2-7,NA,TGTGCCAGCAGCTTAGGCGGGGCGAGCTCCTACGAGCAGTACTTC,CASSLGGASSYEQYF
TRBV30,NA,TRBJ1-5,NA,TGTGCCTGGAGTGGTTCACTGGGACGTCAGCCCCAGCATTTT,CAWSGSLGRQPQHF
TRBV15,NA,TRBJ1-1,TRBD1,TGTGCCACCAGCAGGACAGGGGCCACTGAAGCTTTCTTT,CATSRTGATEAFF
TRBV19,NA,TRBJ1-5,NA,TGTGCCAGTAGTCAGGGTTCGGGGTCAGGTCAGCCCCAGCATTTT,CASSQGSGSGQPQHF
TRBV4-3,many,TRBJ2-7,NA,TGCGCCAGCAGAAGGGACCTCAATTCCGAGCAGTACTTC,CASRRDLNSEQYF
TRBV7-3,NA,TRBJ2-2,NA,TGTGCCAGCAGCTTAGATAGGGGGGTGAACACCGGGGAGCTGTTTTTT,CASSLDRGVNTGELFF
TRBV7-2,once,TRBJ2-7,NA,TGTGCCAGCAGCGCGAGCACCGGGTCAGGGACAGAGCAGTACTTC,CASSASTGSGTEQYF
TRBV30,NA,TRBJ2-5,NA,TGTGCCTGGAGTAGGGCGGGGACCCAAGAGACCCAGTACTTC,CAWSRAGTQETQYF
TRBV29-1,few,TRBJ2-5,TRBD1,TGCAGCGTTGAAGATAGGGGGCAGAAGACCCAGTACTTC,CSVEDRGQKTQYF
TRBV6-5,NA,TRBJ2-7,NA,TGTGCCAGCAGATCTGACAGCGAATCCTACGAGCAGTACTTC,CASRSDSESYEQYF
TRBV7-2,many,TRBJ1-2,TRBD1,TGTGCCAGCAGCCCCAACAGGGGGAGCTATGGCTACACCTTC,CASSPNRGSYGYTF
TRBV7-9,NA,TRBJ2-1,NA,TGTGCCAGCAGCTTAGTTGTAGGTGAGCAGTTCTTC,CASSLVVGEQFF
TRBV4-1,many,TRBJ2-7,TRBD2,TGCGCCAGCAGCAAGGTAGCGGGAGGGATCTACGAGCAGTACTTC,CASSKVAGGIYEQYF
TRBV5-1,many,TRBJ2-1,NA,TGCGCCAGCAGCTTGACTGCGGTGTGGGATGGGCAGTTCTTC,CASSLTAVWDGQFF
TRBV29-1,many,TRBJ2-6,NA,TGCAGCGTTCAGGGTACTGGGGCCAACGTCCTGACTTTC,CSVQGTGANVLTF
TRBV7-8,NA,TRBJ1-5,NA,TGTGCCAGCAGCTTAATCGAGCTCTCGGCCGCTGATCAGCCCCAGCATTTT,CASSLIELSAADQPQHF
TRBV6-6,NA,TRBJ1-2,NA,TGTGCCAGCAACCCGGCAAGCTATGGCTACACCTTC,CASNPASYGYTF
TRBV5-4,NA,TRBJ2-1,TRBD1,TGTGCCAGCAGCCCAGACAGGGTCCGGAACAATGAGCAGTTCTTC,CASSPDRVRNNEQFF
TRBV5-6,NA,TRBJ2-1,NA,TGTGCCAGCAGCTTGGAAGTAGTGAGTGTCAATGAGCAGTTCTTC,CASSLEVVSVNEQFF
TRBV5-4,few,TRBJ2-5,TRBD1,TGTGCCAGCAGCTTGCAGGGGGACCAAGAGACCCAGTACTTC,CASSLQGDQETQYF
TRBV19,NA,TRBJ2-6,TRBD1,TGTGCCAGTAGTATAGCCACAGGGGCTGGGGCCAACGTCCTGACTTTC,CASSIATGAGANVLTF
TRBV28,many,TRBJ1-1,NA,TGTGCCAGCACTGGCAACCCTACGGACGTTGGCACTGAAGCTTTCTTT,CASTGNPTDVGTEAFF
TRBV5-1,many,TRBJ2-2,NA,TGCGCCAGCAGGGTGAATGGCGGGGAGCTGTTTTTT,CASRVNGGELFF
TRBV4-2,NA,TRBJ2-3,NA,TGTGCCAGCAGCCAAGAGGAAGGGGTGGGGTCTGATACGCAGTATTTT,CASSQEEGVGSDTQYF
TRBV27,NA,TRBJ2-7,NA,TGTGCCAGCAGTTTATACGGGACTGTCGGCGAGCAGTACTTC,CASSLYGTVGEQYF
TRBV19,NA,TRBJ2-1,TRBD2,TGTGCCAGTAGTGTTACCGGGACTAGCTACAATGAGCAGTTCTTC,CASSVTGTSYNEQFF
TRBV5-1,NA,TRBJ2-7,NA,TGCGCCAGCTCGAGGCCCTCGGACAGTTCCGAGCAGTACTTC,CASSRPSDSSEQYF
TRBV19,few,TRBJ2-5,TRBD2,TGTGCCAGTAGTATTCTAGCGGGAGAAGGGGAGCAGTACTTC,CASSILAGEGEQYF
TRBV28,NA,TRBJ2-5,NA,TGTGCCAGCAGTTTCAACACCAATCTAGAGACCCAGTACTTC,CASSFNTNLETQYF
TRBV4-1,NA,TRBJ2-7,TRBD2,TGCGCCAGCAGCCTGTCGACTAGCGGGAGCTACGAGCAGTACTTC,CASSLSTSGSYEQYF
TRBV2,NA,TRBJ2-7,TRBD2,TGTGCCAGCAGAGGGACTAGCGGGAGGCAGAACGAGCAGTACTTC,CASRGTSGRQNEQYF
TRBV5-1,NA,TRBJ2-1,TRBD1,TGCGCCAGCAGCTTTCCACAGGGAACTGGTCCCGGGACAGGCAATGAGCAGTTCTTC,CASSFPQGTGPGTGNEQFF
TRBV5-1,NA,TRBJ2-5,NA,TGCGCCAGCAGCTTGGAGGAGACCCGGTTTAGAGAGCAGTACTTC,CASSLEETRFREQYF
TRBV21-1,NA,TRBJ2-7,NA,TGTGCCAGCAGCAAAGGAAGCGGGAGCTACGAGCAGTACTTC,CASSKGSGSYEQYF